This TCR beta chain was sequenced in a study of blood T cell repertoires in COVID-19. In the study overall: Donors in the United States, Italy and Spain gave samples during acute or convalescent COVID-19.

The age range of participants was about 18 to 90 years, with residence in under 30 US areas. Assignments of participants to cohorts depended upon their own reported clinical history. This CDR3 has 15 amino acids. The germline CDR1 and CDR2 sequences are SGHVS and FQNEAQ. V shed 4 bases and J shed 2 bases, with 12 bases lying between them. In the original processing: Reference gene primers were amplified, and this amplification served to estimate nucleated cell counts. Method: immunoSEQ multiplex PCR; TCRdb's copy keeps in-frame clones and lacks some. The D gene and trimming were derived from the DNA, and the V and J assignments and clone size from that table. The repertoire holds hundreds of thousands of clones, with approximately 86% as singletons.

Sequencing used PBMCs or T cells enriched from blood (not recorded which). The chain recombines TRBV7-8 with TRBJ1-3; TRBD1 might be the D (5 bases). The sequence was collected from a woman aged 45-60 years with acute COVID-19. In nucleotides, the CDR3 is TGTGCCAGCAGCTCTGGGGCCAGCCCTGGAAACACCATATATTTT. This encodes CASSSGASPGNTIYF.